The 21 T cell receptor beta chains presented below share a single source sample, sequenced in a study of T cells in Graves' hyperthyroidism and ophthalmopathy. What was amplified from RNA transcripts were TCR beta CDR3 regions. First-round RT-PCR with HTBI primers amplified the TCR CDR3 region. TCRdb re-analysed the multiplex PCR reads in MiXCR, keeping a single row per CDR3 protein. The sample has some 570,000 distinct CDR3 sequences; roughly a sixth are singletons. The sample taken for sequencing was blood. The origin of the receptors is a woman between 18 and 30 years old with Graves' ophthalmopathy.

With respect to this clonotype: At one boundary the junction diverges from the germline segment, which might be a read error. The gene calls are TRBV28 and TRBJ1-5; TRBD1 is a possible D gene (5 bases). CDR3 length equals 17 residues. The germline gives CDR1 MDHEN, CDR2 SYDVKM. CDR3: CTSSFILSEGRNQPQHF. The CDR3 bases are TGTACCAGCAGTTTTATACTCTCGGAGGGGCGGAATCAGCCCCAGCATTTT.

This clonotype was observed a handful of times. The rearrangement uses TRBV6-1 and TRBJ2-7, with 8 positions matching TRBD1. The CDR3 consists of 13 residues. The germline V gene encodes CDR1 MNHNS and CDR2 SASEGT. V dropped 1 base and J dropped 7; count of bases not matched to a gene: 3. In DNA form, the CDR3 reads TGTGCCAGCAGTGAAGGGACAGGGTGGGAGCAGTACTTC. Protein product: CASSEGTGWEQYF.

The chain carries TRBV20-1 and TRBJ1-3; 7 nucleotides align to TRBD1. This CDR3 comprises 14 residues. V lost 5 bases and J lost 0; bases outside the gene matches: 4. Germline V CDR1 and CDR2: DFQATT, SNEGSKA (reference sequence). CDR3 nucleotide sequence: TGCAGTGCTTACACAGGGGACTCTGGAAACACCATATATTTT. Residues: CSAYTGDSGNTIYF.

There are many counts of this clonotype. The J gene is TRBJ2-7, the V gene TRBV11-2, with a weak D call TRBD2 (6 bases). Trimming pared 1 base from V and 2 bases from J, leaving 15 bases between. CDR3 length equals 16 residues. Looked up from germline, CDR1 is SGHAT and CDR2 is FQNNGV. The CDR3 region has the DNA TGTGCCAGCAGCTTAGTCCTTGGAGGGGCCGCCTACGAGCAGTACTTC. Protein product: CASSLVLGGAAYEQYF.

This clonotype was seen many times. CDR3 protein: CASSSGKGLNTEAFF. The CDR3 region has the DNA TGTGCCAGCAGTTCGGGTAAAGGATTGAACACTGAAGCTTTCTTT. This chain joins TRBV12-3 or TRBV12-4 and TRBJ1-1, with unresolved D. The V and J ends lost 4 bases and 0 bases respectively, with 12 bases between them. The CDR3 is 15 amino acids.

The sample holds many counts of this clonotype. This sequence joins TRBV27 and TRBJ1-1; D remains ambiguous. The germline CDR1 and CDR2 sequences are MNHEY and SMNVEV (reference sequence). Trimming cost V 9 bases and J 6 bases, with 17 bases left between them. This CDR3 region has 13 residues. DNA of the CDR3: TGTGCCAGACCCTACCCACCAAACCCTGAAGCTTTCTTT. This translates into CARPYPPNPEAFF.

The genes are TRBV5-6 and TRBJ1-2; D may be TRBD1 (6 bases). Trimming pared 1 base from V and 1 base from J, leaving 8 bases between. CDR3 length: 14 residues. Germline V gives CDR1 SGHDT, CDR2 YYEEEE. Here the CDR3 reads CASSLLDSNYGYTF. CDR3 bases: TGTGCCAGCAGCTTGTTGGACAGTAACTATGGCTACACCTTC.

In its sample, this clonotype was seen many times. The chain links TRBV7-2 to TRBJ2-7; D assignment may be TRBD1 or TRBD2 (5 bases each). Per germline, CDR1 SGHTA and CDR2 FQGNSA. CDR3 length: 15 residues. Trimming took 5 bases from V and 2 from J, leaving 16 bases between them. The chain's CDR3 is CASSPGLAITYEQYF. The CDR3 DNA reads as TGTGCCAGCAGCCCGGGGCTAGCTATAACCTACGAGCAGTACTTC.

This clonotype was found a few times. The chain combines TRBV27 with TRBJ1-2; D remains unclear. Germline-derived CDR1 and CDR2 are MNHEY and SMNVEV (reference sequence). This CDR3 comprises 12 residues. Trimming left V 9 bases short and J 8 bases short, with 16 bases between. CDR3 amino acids: CARRAEMGGYTF. As DNA, the CDR3 is TGTGCCAGAAGGGCCGAAATGGGGGGCTACACCTTC.

This clonotype was observed a handful of times. This rearrangement joins TRBV27 to TRBJ2-7; 9 nucleotides line up with TRBD2. V shed 10 bases, J shed 6 bases, and the junction held 10 bases outside the gene matches. This CDR3 spans 13 amino acids. Germline CDR1 is MNHEY and CDR2 is SMNVEV (reference sequence). CDR3 DNA: TGTGCCACCGGATTAGCGGGAGTGTCCGAGCAGTACTTC. The encoded protein is CATGLAGVSEQYF.

Note on this clonotype: A much larger clone lies one base from this, so it may be a read error. The chain uses TRBV4-2 and TRBJ2-3, with D perhaps TRBD1 or TRBD2 (5 bases each). The germline CDR1 and CDR2 sequences are LGHNA and YNFKEQ. The CDR3 has 15 amino acids. Here the CDR3 DNA reads TGTGCCAACAGCCAAGAAGGGGCTAGCCCAGATACGCAGTATTTT. It specifies CANSQEGASPDTQYF.

This clonotype was detected many times. V and J are TRBV28 and TRBJ1-2; D ambiguous. Germline V gene sequence: CDR1 MDHEN, CDR2 SYDVKM. Trimming removed 8 bases from V and 5 bases from J, with 15 bases in between. This CDR3 comprises 13 residues. CDR3 sequence (DNA): TGTGCCAGCGACGATCCGGGAGGGTATGGCTACACCTTC. Its protein product is CASDDPGGYGYTF.

This clonotype was observed at least ten times. The chain carries TRBV11-2 and TRBJ1-5, with D hard to call. CDR1 is SGHAT and CDR2 is FQNNGV in the germline V gene. The CDR3 runs 14 residues. Trimming removed 0 bases from V and 2 bases from J, with 5 bases in between. The DNA of the CDR3 is TGTGCCAGCAGCTTAGACGGGCGCAATCAGCCCCAGCATTTT. This sequence encodes CASSLDGRNQPQHF.

At least ten counts were recorded for this clonotype. This chain joins TRBV10-3 and TRBJ2-7; D possibly corresponds to TRBD1 (6 bases). The germline CDR1 and CDR2 sequences are ENHRY and SYGVKD. The V and J ends lost 3 bases and 4 bases respectively, with 7 bases between them. The CDR3 contains 12 residues. The CDR3 region is CAISDRGYEQYF. The CDR3 bases are TGTGCCATCAGTGACAGGGGTTACGAGCAGTACTTC.

V and J are TRBV19 and TRBJ1-4, with 8 bases fitting TRBD1. CDR1 LNHDA and CDR2 SQIVND come from the germline V gene (reference sequence). The CDR3 has 19 amino acids. J was trimmed by 8 bases and V by 3 bases; bases with no gene match: 20. In DNA, the CDR3 is TGTGCCAGTAGTATTGCACTTTCTGGGACAGGCCCCTCTCGGGAAAAACTGTTTTTT. This translates into CASSIALSGTGPSREKLFF.

This clonotype was detected only a few times. V gene TRBV28 combines with J gene TRBJ1-2; no reliable D call. The CDR3 runs 12 residues. V was shortened by 5 bases and J by 4 bases, with 8 bases between the two germline ends. The germline gives CDR1 MDHEN, CDR2 SYDVKM. CDR3 sequence (DNA): TGTGCCAGCAGTCAGAGAAGCTATGGCTACACCTTC. Its protein is CASSQRSYGYTF.

In this sample, this clonotype turned up a few times. The genes are TRBV3-1 and TRBJ2-2; D possibly corresponds to TRBD2 (5 bases). The CDR3 contains 15 residues. The V end lost 2 bases, the J end lost 0 bases, and 7 bases lay between the germline ends. Germline CDR1 LGHDT, CDR2 YNNKEL (reference sequence). The CDR3 DNA is TGTGCCAGCAGCCAATACGGGACGAACACCGGGGAGCTGTTTTTT. Its protein product is CASSQYGTNTGELFF.

This clonotype appeared a few times. V usage is TRBV6-1 and J usage is TRBJ1-5, with D tentatively TRBD1 (5 bases). Germline V CDR1 and CDR2: MNHNS, SASEGT. The CDR3 loop spans 15 amino acids. Trimming cost V 8 bases and J 2 bases, with 16 bases left between them. The CDR3 here is CASLARDWGNQPQHF. The CDR3 nucleotides read TGTGCCAGCCTCGCCAGGGATTGGGGCAATCAGCCCCAGCATTTT.

This clonotype has ten or more counts. This chain joins TRBV28 and TRBJ2-5; no firm D call. From germline, CDR1 is MDHEN and CDR2 SYDVKM. The ends were cut back, 1 base at V and 3 bases at J, with 6 bases in the middle. The length of the CDR3 is 13 residues. The CDR3 DNA reads TGTGCCAGCAGTTTATTCAGTGAAGAGACCCAGTACTTC. Its protein product is CASSLFSEETQYF.

This clonotype was detected only a few times. The chain is built from TRBV6-2 or TRBV6-3 and TRBJ2-7; the D gene is possibly TRBD1 (5 bases). CDR1 and CDR2 (germline): MNHEY, SVGEGT. Trimming cost V 2 bases and J 5 bases, with 16 bases left between them. The length of the CDR3 is 15 residues. CDR3 sequence: CASSYLWGDAHEQYF. Written as DNA, the CDR3 is TGTGCCAGCAGTTACCTATGGGGCGACGCCCACGAGCAGTACTTC.

V is TRBV20-1 and J is TRBJ2-7; 7 nucleotides match TRBD2. Germline V CDR1 and CDR2: DFQATT, SNEGSKA (reference sequence). The CDR3 consists of 13 residues. J was trimmed by 6 bases and V by 0 bases; bases with no gene match: 5. The chain's CDR3 is CSAREAGVLEQYF. In DNA form, the CDR3 reads TGCAGTGCTAGAGAGGCGGGAGTTCTCGAGCAGTACTTC.